A selection of T cell receptor beta chains follows, all from one sample in a study of T cells expressing NK-cell markers. TCRdb processed the 5' RACE reads again and assigns one entry to each CDR3 protein, with no DNA. The ten top clones account for less than 20%, within a sample of more than 90,000 distinct CDR3 sequences. Input material: blood T cells: a sorted CD56 or NKG2C T cell subset, CD4+ or CD8+ T cells, or bulk PBMC T cells (not recorded which). These receptor sequences come from a woman aged 18 to 75 in good health. The CDR3 runs from the conserved cysteine through the conserved F or W.

J: TRBJ2-2; V: TRBV6-5; CDR3: CASSYSIGSGAGELFF
J: TRBJ2-3; V: TRBV6-1; CDR3: CASSPGGHTDTQYF
J: TRBJ2-5; V: TRBV7-3; CDR3: CASSPGLQGHQETQYF
J: TRBJ2-7; V: TRBV6-1; CDR3: CASRRGQGGTYEQYF
J: TRBJ2-2; V: TRBV27; CDR3: CASSSGQPGELFF
J: TRBJ2-7; V: TRBV5-1; CDR3: CASSPSSSGGTYEQYF
J: TRBJ2-6; V: TRBV27; CDR3: CASSSTPPSGANVLTF
J: TRBJ2-5; V: TRBV20-1; CDR3: CSARVGGGQETQYF
J: TRBJ2-7; V: TRBV27; CDR3: CASSIGPDYEQYF
J: TRBJ1-4; V: TRBV18; CDR3: CASSPSGLNEKLFF
J: TRBJ2-5; V: TRBV28; CDR3: CASRLAGLQETQYF
J: TRBJ2-2; V: TRBV12-3/TRBV12-4; CDR3: CASSLAGGPAGELFF
J: TRBJ2-1; V: TRBV7-2; CDR3: CASSSSGAYNEQFF
J: TRBJ2-1; V: TRBV4-3; CDR3: CASSPTDDADEQFF
J: TRBJ1-2; V: TRBV9; CDR3: CASSGDVQGYYGYTF
J: TRBJ1-2; V: TRBV5-6; CDR3: CASSSGIATYGYTF
J: TRBJ2-2; V: TRBV11-2; CDR3: CASSVGISNTGELFF
J: TRBJ1-1; V: TRBV4-2; CDR3: CASSQDNGGNTEAFF
J: TRBJ2-5; V: TRBV27; CDR3: CASSPTRTQETQYF
J: TRBJ2-7; V: TRBV14; CDR3: CASSQSAVAQYF
J: TRBJ2-1; V: TRBV7-9; CDR3: CASRWGGAYNEQFF
J: TRBJ2-2; V: TRBV20-1; CDR3: CSARDQGTSRSWTGELFF
J: TRBJ2-4; V: TRBV9; CDR3: CASSPTVGMRDIQYF
J: TRBJ1-1; V: TRBV4-2; CDR3: CASSQLLNTEAFF
J: TRBJ2-2; V: TRBV20-1; CDR3: CSARAPGTSGTGELFF
J: TRBJ2-4; V: TRBV7-9; CDR3: CASRDGLNKNIQYF
J: TRBJ2-3; V: TRBV5-1; CDR3: CASSFNTDTQYF
J: TRBJ1-5; V: TRBV30; CDR3: CAWSAAGPQPQHF
J: TRBJ1-1; V: TRBV20-1; CDR3: CSALTGLNTEAFF
J: TRBJ2-5; V: TRBV2; CDR3: CASSGTSVETQYF
J: TRBJ2-7; V: TRBV20-1; CDR3: CSARFEREGGIQYEQYF
J: TRBJ1-4; V: TRBV30; CDR3: CAWDTGGDEKLFF
J: TRBJ2-5; V: TRBV28; CDR3: CASSFGLAAGYQETQYF
J: TRBJ1-2; V: TRBV5-6; CDR3: CASSLETLNYGYTF
J: TRBJ2-1; V: TRBV20-1; CDR3: CSARGDRDYNEQFF
J: TRBJ2-1; V: TRBV11-1; CDR3: CASRLGLADTSGLSYNEQFF
J: TRBJ1-1; V: TRBV20-1; CDR3: CSARGGLNTEAFF
J: TRBJ2-3; V: TRBV29-1; CDR3: CSAEGDRGPKGDTQYF
J: TRBJ2-5; V: TRBV29-1; CDR3: CSGIDQETQYF
J: TRBJ1-2; V: TRBV27; CDR3: CASSFGPEHGYTF
J: TRBJ2-7; V: TRBV7-8; CDR3: CASTSGTSDTYEQYF
J: TRBJ2-7; V: TRBV30; CDR3: CAWRGLVSYEQYF
J: TRBJ2-1; V: TRBV12-3/TRBV12-4; CDR3: CASSVRGLDNEQFF
J: TRBJ2-2; V: TRBV6-5; CDR3: CASSYPGQVGVDGELFF
J: TRBJ2-1; V: TRBV25-1; CDR3: CASSLPGTAGGNEQFF
J: TRBJ1-2; V: TRBV4-3; CDR3: CASSQGVADYGYTF